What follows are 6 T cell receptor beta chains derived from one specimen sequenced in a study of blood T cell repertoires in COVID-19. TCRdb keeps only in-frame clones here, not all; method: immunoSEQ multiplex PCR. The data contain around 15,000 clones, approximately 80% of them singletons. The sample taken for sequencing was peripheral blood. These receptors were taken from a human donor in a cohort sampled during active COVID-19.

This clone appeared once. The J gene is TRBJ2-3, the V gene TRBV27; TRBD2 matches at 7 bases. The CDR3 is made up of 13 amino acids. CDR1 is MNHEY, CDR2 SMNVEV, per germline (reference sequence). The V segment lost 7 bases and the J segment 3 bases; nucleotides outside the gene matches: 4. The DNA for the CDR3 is TGTGCCAGCACCCAGCGGGGTACAGATACGCAGTATTTT. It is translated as CASTQRGTDTQYF.

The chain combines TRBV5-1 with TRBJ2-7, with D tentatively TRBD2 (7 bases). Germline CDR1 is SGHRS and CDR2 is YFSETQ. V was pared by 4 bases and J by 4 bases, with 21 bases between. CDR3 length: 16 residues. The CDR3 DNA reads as TGCGCCAGCAGCCTCGGGACGGGGGAGGGGGGTTACGAGCAGTACTTC. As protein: CASSLGTGEGGYEQYF.

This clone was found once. DNA of the CDR3: TGTGCCAGCAGCTCGACACCTAGCACAGATACGCAGTATTTT. It yields the protein CASSSTPSTDTQYF. V gene TRBV7-3 combines with J gene TRBJ2-3, with D unclear. The CDR3 has 14 residues. Trimming left V 4 bases short and J 0 bases short, with 8 bases between. Germline lookup yields CDR1 SGHTA and CDR2 FQGTGA.

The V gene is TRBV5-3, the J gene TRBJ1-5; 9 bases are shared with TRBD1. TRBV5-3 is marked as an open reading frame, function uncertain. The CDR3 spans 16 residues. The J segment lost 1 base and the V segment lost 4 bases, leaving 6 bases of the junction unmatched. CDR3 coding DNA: TGTGCCAGAAGCGGTGGACAGGGGAGAAGCAATCAGCCCCAGCATTTT. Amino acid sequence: CARSGGQGRSNQPQHF.

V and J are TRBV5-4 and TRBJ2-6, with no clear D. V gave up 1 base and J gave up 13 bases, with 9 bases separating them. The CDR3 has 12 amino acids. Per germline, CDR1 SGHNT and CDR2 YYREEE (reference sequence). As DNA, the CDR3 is TGTGCCAGCAGCTTGACAGCCTCGGTCCTGACTTTC. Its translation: CASSLTASVLTF.

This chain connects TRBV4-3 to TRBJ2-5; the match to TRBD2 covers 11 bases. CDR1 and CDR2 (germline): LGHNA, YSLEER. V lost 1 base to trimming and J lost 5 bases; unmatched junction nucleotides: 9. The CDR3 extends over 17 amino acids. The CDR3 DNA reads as TGCGCCAGCAGCCAAGGATATAGCGGGAGGGCCCACGAGACCCAGTACTTC. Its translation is CASSQGYSGRAHETQYF.